Ten or more counts support the clone carrying this T cell receptor beta chain. One entry per CDR3 protein, called by TCRdb with MiXCR from the 5' RACE reads. The table shows 30,000 to 35,000 distinct CDR3 sequences, with about 4.6% occurring only once. The record originates from a study of early T cells in non-severe SARS-CoV-2 infection. Germline CDR1 reads LGHDT; CDR2 reads YNNKEL (reference sequence). Trimming took 4 bases from V and 4 from J, leaving 14 bases between them. The CDR3 runs to 14 residues. J is TRBJ2-7 and V is TRBV3-1; TRBD1 is a possible D gene (6 bases). The sample was whole blood. The source of this sequence is an adult who was a healthcare worker with PCR-confirmed SARS-CoV-2 infection or an uninfected control (not recorded which). Here the CDR3 reads CASSRTTGTYEQYF. CDR3 sequence (DNA): TGTGCCAGCAGCCGAACGACAGGAACATACGAGCAGTACTTC.